The clone carrying this T cell receptor beta chain turned up a few times. Its specificity is not known. This sample stems from a study of T cells after yellow fever vaccination. Study results and limitations: Across the CD4 and CD8 compartments, a small share of clonotypes was present in both.

TCRdb itself ran the 5' RACE reads through MiXCR, one entry per CDR3 protein. The data show roughly 320,000 distinct CDR3 sequences, over 8.5% seen once. In germline, CDR1 is SGHDN, CDR2 FVKESK. The ends lost 3 bases at V and 7 bases at J; junction bases unmatched: 2. The CDR3 totals 15 residues. The J gene is TRBJ2-1, the V gene TRBV14; TRBD2 matches 14 bases. The source was CD4+ T cells sorted from PBMCs, collected 45 days after the yellow fever booster vaccination. The sequence was collected from a man younger than 35 who received the YFV17D yellow fever vaccine. The chain's CDR3 is CASSQTSGGENEQFF. The CDR3 bases are TGTGCCAGCAGCCAGACTAGCGGGGGGGAGAATGAGCAGTTCTTC.